The present T cell receptor beta chain was sequenced within a study of T cells in Graves' hyperthyroidism and ophthalmopathy. Study-level points and caveats: Blood also contained most expanded thyroid clonotypes above 0.001. Stable hyperthyroidism was told apart from ophthalmopathy by a model built on 13 V-J features.

Researchers took RNA transcripts and amplified the TCR beta CDR3 regions from them. When the TCR CDR3 underwent first-round RT-PCR, the HTBI primer set was used. TCRdb ran MiXCR on the multiplex PCR reads and lists one entry per CDR3 protein. Among more than 500,000 distinct CDR3 sequences, approximately 14% were seen once, and the ten largest hold around 14%. Uncontrolled infection, other autoimmune disease, pregnancy and lactation each barred patients from inclusion. Diagnoses were made from clinical symptoms, serum measures (thyroxine and TRAb), thyroid ultrasound and orbital computed tomography. The V gene end was trimmed by 1 base and the J gene end by 3 bases; junction bases not matched to a gene: 8. Germline CDR1 reads DFQATT; CDR2 reads SNEGSKA (reference sequence). The CDR3 is 18 amino acids. This clonotype was observed at least ten times. The target antigen is unknown.

The source is a middle-aged woman with Graves' hyperthyroidism. Sequencing was carried out using blood. The rearrangement links TRBV20-1 to TRBJ2-2; 13 bases match TRBD2. Written as DNA, the CDR3 is TGCAGTGCTAGAGGCCGACTAGCGGGAGGAGTGGACACCGGGGAGCTGTTTTTT. This translates into CSARGRLAGGVDTGELFF.